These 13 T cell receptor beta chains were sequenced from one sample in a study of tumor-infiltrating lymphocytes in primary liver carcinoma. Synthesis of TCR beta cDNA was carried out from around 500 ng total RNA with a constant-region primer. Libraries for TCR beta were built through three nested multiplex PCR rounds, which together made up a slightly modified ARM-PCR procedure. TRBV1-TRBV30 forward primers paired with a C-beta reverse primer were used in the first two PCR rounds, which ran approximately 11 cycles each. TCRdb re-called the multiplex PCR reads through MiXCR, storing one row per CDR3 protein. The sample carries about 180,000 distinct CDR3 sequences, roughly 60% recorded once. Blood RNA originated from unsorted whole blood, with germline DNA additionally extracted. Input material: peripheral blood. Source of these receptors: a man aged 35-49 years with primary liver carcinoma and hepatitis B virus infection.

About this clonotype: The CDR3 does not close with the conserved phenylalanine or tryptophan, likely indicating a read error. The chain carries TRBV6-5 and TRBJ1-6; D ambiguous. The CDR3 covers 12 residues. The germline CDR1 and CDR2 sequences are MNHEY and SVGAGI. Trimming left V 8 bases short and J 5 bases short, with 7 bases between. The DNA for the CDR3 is TGTGCCAGCTTAGGGAATAATTCACCCCTCCACCTT. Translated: CASLGNNSPLHL.

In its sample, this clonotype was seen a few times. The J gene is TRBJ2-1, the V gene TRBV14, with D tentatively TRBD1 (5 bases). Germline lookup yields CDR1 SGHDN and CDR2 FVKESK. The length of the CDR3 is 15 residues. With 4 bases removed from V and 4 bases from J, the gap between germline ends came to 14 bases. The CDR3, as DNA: TGTGCCAGCAGCCCCCTGGACAAAGCTTACAATGAGCAGTTCTTC. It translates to CASSPLDKAYNEQFF.

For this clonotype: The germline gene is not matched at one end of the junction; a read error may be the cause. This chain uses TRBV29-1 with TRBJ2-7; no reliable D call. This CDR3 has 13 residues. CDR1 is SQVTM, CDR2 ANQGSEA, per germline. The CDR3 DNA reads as TGCAGCGTTACGCTTGTAGAGCCCTATGAGCAGTACTTC. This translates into CSVTLVEPYEQYF.

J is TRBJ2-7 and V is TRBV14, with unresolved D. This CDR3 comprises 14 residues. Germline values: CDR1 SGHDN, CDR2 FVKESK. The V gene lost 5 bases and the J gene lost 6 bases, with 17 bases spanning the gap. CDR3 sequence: CASSKLWAPTEQYF. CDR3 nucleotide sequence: TGTGCCAGCAGCAAACTCTGGGCCCCTACCGAGCAGTACTTC.

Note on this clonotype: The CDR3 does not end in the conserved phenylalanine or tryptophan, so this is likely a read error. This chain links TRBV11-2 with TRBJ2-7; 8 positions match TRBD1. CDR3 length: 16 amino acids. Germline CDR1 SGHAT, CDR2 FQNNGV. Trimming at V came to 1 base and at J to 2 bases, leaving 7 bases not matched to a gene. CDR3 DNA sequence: TGTGCCAGCAGCTTAGGGACAGGGCCCAAACCCTACGAGCAGTACTCC. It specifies CASSLGTGPKPYEQYS.

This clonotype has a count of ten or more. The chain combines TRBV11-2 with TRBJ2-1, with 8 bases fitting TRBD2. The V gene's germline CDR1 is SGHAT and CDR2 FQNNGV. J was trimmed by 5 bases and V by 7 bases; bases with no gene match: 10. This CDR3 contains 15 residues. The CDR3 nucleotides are TGTGCCAGCACCATTTCTAGCGGGTATGACAATGAGCAGTTCTTC. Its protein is CASTISSGYDNEQFF.

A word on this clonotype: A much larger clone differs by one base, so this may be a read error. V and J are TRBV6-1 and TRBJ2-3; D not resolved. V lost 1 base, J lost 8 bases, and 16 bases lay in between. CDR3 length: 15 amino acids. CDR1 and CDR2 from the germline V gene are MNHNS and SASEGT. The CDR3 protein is CASSEDSGLRRTQYF. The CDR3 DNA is TGTGCCAGCAGTGAAGACAGTGGGTTAAGGCGTACGCAGTATTTT.

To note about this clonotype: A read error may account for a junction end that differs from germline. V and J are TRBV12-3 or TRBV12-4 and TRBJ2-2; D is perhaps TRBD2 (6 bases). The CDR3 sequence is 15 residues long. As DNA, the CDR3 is TGTGCCATCAGTTTAGAGCGGGCGAACACCGGGGAGCTGTTTTTT. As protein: CAISLERANTGELFF.

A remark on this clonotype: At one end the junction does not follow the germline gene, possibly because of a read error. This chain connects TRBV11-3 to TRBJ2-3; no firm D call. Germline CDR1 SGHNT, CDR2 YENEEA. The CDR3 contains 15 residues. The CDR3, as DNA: TGTGCCAACAGCTTGACCGGGTCCAGCACAGATACGCAGTATTTT. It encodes CANSLTGSSTDTQYF.

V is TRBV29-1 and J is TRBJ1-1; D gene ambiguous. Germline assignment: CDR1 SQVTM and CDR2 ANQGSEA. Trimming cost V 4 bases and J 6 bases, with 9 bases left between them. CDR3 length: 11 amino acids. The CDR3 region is CSVGDNPEAFF. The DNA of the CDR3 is TGCAGCGTTGGAGATAACCCTGAAGCTTTCTTT.

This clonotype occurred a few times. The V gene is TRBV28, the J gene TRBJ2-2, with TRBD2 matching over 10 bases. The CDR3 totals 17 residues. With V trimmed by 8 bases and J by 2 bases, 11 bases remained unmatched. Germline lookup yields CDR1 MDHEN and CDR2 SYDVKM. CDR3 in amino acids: CASLLTGLAVNTGELFF. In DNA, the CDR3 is TGTGCCAGCCTCCTAACAGGACTAGCGGTAAACACCGGGGAGCTGTTTTTT. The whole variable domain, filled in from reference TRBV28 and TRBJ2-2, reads DVKVTQSSRYLVKRTGEKVFLECVQDMDHENMFWYRQDPGLGLRLIYFSYDVKMKEKGDIPEGYSVSREKKERFSLILESASTNQTSMYLCASLLTGLAVNTGELFFGEGSRLTVL.

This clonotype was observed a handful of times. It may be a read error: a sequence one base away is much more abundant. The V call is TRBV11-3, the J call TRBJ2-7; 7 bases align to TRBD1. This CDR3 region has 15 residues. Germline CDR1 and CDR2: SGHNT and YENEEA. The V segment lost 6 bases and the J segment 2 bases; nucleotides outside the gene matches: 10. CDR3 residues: CASSHTGAPPYEQYF. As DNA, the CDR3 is TGTGCCAGCAGTCACACAGGGGCCCCCCCCTACGAGCAGTACTTC.

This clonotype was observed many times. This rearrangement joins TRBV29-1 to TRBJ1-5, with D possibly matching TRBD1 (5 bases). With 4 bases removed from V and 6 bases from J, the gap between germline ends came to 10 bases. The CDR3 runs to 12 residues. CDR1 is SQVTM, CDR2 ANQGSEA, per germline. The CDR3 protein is CSVAQGGQPQHF. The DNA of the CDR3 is TGCAGCGTTGCGCAGGGTGGTCAGCCCCAGCATTTT.